Shown below are 18 T cell receptor beta chains from a single sample sequenced in a study of control samples from healthy donors and cancer patients. Using immunoSEQ multiplex PCR, the repertoire was profiled, and TCRdb retains in-frame clones only, with some absent. The table shows 400,000 to 450,000 clones, with roughly 90% occurring only once. Specimen: PBMCs. The source of these receptors is a man between 40 and 49 years old with head and neck cancer.

The V gene is TRBV24-1, the J gene TRBJ2-3, with D tentatively TRBD1 or TRBD2 (5 bases each). This CDR3 has 16 amino acids. The V gene lost 0 bases and the J gene lost 1 base, with 10 bases spanning the gap. In germline, CDR1 is KGHDR, CDR2 SFDVKD. CDR3 amino acids: CATSDLQGARTDTQYF. The CDR3 DNA follows: TGTGCCACCAGTGATTTGCAGGGAGCTCGCACAGATACGCAGTATTTT.

In regard to this clone: The same CDR3 is also encoded by other DNA sequences in this sample. The chain recombines TRBV14 with TRBJ2-7, with 9 bases lining up with TRBD1. The V gene end was trimmed by 4 bases and the J gene end by 3 bases; junction bases not matched to a gene: 4. The CDR3 consists of 14 residues. Germline V CDR1 and CDR2: SGHDN, FVKESK. The chain's CDR3 is CASSPDRGFYEQYF. In DNA, the CDR3 is TGTGCCAGCAGCCCCGACAGGGGGTTCTACGAGCAGTACTTC.

V gene TRBV5-1 combines with J gene TRBJ2-7; no firm D call. Deletions cut 1 base from V and 2 bases from J, with 16 bases between. The germline V gene encodes CDR1 SGHRS and CDR2 YFSETQ. This CDR3 region has 16 residues. CDR3 in DNA: TGCGCCAGCAGCTTGTCGTCTAGAGGTTCAGCCTACGAGCAGTACTTC. Its protein product is CASSLSSRGSAYEQYF. The whole variable domain, filled in from reference TRBV5-1 and TRBJ2-7, reads KAGVTQTPRYLIKTRGQQVTLSCSPISGHRSVSWYQQTPGQGLQFLFEYFSETQRNKGNFPGRFSGRQFSNSRSEMNVSTLELGDSALYLCASSLSSRGSAYEQYFGPGTRLTVT.

V is TRBV12-3 or TRBV12-4 and J is TRBJ1-3; D is uncertain. The CDR3 runs to 11 residues. The germline V and J ends were trimmed by 3 bases and 3 bases, with 0 bases remaining between them. In DNA, the CDR3 is TGTGCCAGCAGTTTTGGAAACACCATATATTTT. Translation: CASSFGNTIYF.

V gene TRBV3-1 (or the pseudogene TRBV3-2) combines with J gene TRBJ1-2; D unresolved. V lost 0 bases and J lost 0, with 11 bases in between. The CDR3 totals 16 residues. Germline assignment: CDR1 LGHDT and CDR2 YNNKEL (reference sequence). The chain's CDR3 is CASSQEARLSNYGYTF. DNA for the CDR3: TGTGCCAGCAGCCAAGAGGCCCGTCTTTCTAACTATGGCTACACCTTC.

This rearrangement joins TRBV6-5 to TRBJ1-6; D call uncertain. V was cut by 2 bases and J by 0 bases, with 8 bases left in between. The CDR3 runs 16 residues. From germline, CDR1 is MNHEY and CDR2 SVGAGI. The CDR3 reads CASSYESSSYNSPLHF. Here the CDR3 DNA reads TGTGCCAGCAGTTACGAGTCGAGCTCCTATAATTCACCCCTCCACTTT.

J is TRBJ1-5 and V is TRBV27; tentative D call: TRBD1 (5 bases). Germline values: CDR1 MNHEY, CDR2 SMNVEV (reference sequence). The CDR3 loop spans 14 amino acids. V lost 7 bases to trimming and J lost 6 bases, with 16 bases between them. The CDR3 DNA is TGTGCCAGCACCCCAGGGTTAGGAGGTCAGCCCCAGCATTTT. Translated, it gives CASTPGLGGQPQHF.

CDR3 residues: CAWTAGTDTQYF. DNA of the CDR3: TGTGCCTGGACCGCCGGGACAGATACGCAGTATTTT. V usage is TRBV30 and J usage is TRBJ2-3; D not certain. The CDR3 loop spans 12 amino acids. The germline V gene has CDR1 GTSNPN and CDR2 SVGIG (reference sequence). V was cut by 4 bases and J by 3 bases, with 8 bases left in between.

The chain carries TRBV11-3 and TRBJ2-7; 7 positions agree with TRBD1. Germline-derived CDR1 and CDR2 are SGHNT and YENEEA. The J segment lost 5 bases and the V segment lost 5 bases, leaving 3 bases of the junction unmatched. The CDR3 has 12 residues. The DNA for the CDR3 is TGTGCCAGCAGCCCCGGGACAGACGAGCAGTACTTC. It translates to CASSPGTDEQYF.

The chain links TRBV5-1 to TRBJ1-6, with D hard to call. Per germline, CDR1 SGHRS and CDR2 YFSETQ. V lost 1 base to trimming and J lost 10 bases, with 9 bases between them. The CDR3 spans 13 residues. DNA of the CDR3: TGCGCCAGCAGCTTGACGGGATACTCACCCCTCCACTTT. Amino acid sequence: CASSLTGYSPLHF.

Turning to this clone: A junction boundary mismatches the germline segment, possibly from a read error. This chain joins TRBV7-7 and TRBJ1-5, with D possibly TRBD1 on 5 matching bases. Germline V CDR1 and CDR2: SSHAT, FNYEAQ (reference sequence). This CDR3 has 17 residues. CDR3 residues: CASSSRARGGSNQPQHF. The CDR3 nucleotides are TGTGCTAGCAGTTCGCGCGCGAGGGGAGGGAGCAATCAGCCCCAGCATTTT. Supplemented by reference TRBV7-7 and TRBJ1-5, the full variable domain reads GAGVSQSPRYKVTKRGQDVTLRCDPISSHATLYWYQQALGQGPEFLTYFNYEAQPDKSGLPSDRFSAERPEGSISTLTIQRTEQRDSAMYRCASSSRARGGSNQPQHFGDGTRLSIL.

This clone has only one observation. The chain employs TRBV4-2 and TRBJ2-7; tentatively, D is TRBD2 (6 bases). This CDR3 is 14 amino acids long. The germline V gene encodes CDR1 LGHNA and CDR2 YNFKEQ. V was clipped by 6 bases and J by 5 bases, with 17 bases between them. The CDR3: CASRRGFQTDEQYF. The CDR3 coding sequence is TGTGCCAGCAGACGGGGGTTCCAAACCGACGAGCAGTACTTC.

This clone showed up just a few times. The chain links TRBV9 to TRBJ2-1, with 8 positions matching TRBD2. Trimming at V came to 0 bases and at J to 1 base, leaving 15 bases not matched to a gene. Germline assignment: CDR1 SGDLS and CDR2 YYNGEE. The length of the CDR3 is 20 residues. The CDR3 spells CASSVGLAGGLLKSYNEQFF. The CDR3 region has the DNA TGTGCCAGCAGCGTAGGATTGGCGGGGGGCCTTCTAAAGTCCTACAATGAGCAGTTCTTC.

The V call is TRBV7-9, the J call TRBJ2-1; D perhaps matches TRBD2 (5 bases). Deletions cut 2 bases from V and 0 bases from J, with 8 bases between. Looked up from germline, CDR1 is SEHNR and CDR2 is FQNEAQ (reference sequence). There are 15 residues in the CDR3. The CDR3 here is CASSLFGSSYNEQFF. CDR3 nucleotide sequence: TGTGCCAGCAGCTTATTTGGGAGCTCCTACAATGAGCAGTTCTTC.

CDR3 nucleotide sequence: TGTGCCAGTAGTATGACAGGGGACGGTCAGCCCCAGCATTTT. This encodes CASSMTGDGQPQHF. J is TRBJ1-5 and V is TRBV19; 8 bases are shared with TRBD1. CDR3 length: 14 residues. J lost 6 bases, V lost 3 bases, and 4 bases had no gene match. From germline, CDR1 is LNHDA and CDR2 SQIVND (reference sequence).

The chain couples TRBV12-3 or TRBV12-4 to TRBJ2-5; D is unclear. V was pared by 3 bases and J by 2 bases, with 7 bases between. The CDR3 totals 13 residues. The CDR3: CASSFNEQETQYF. CDR3 nucleotides: TGTGCCAGCAGTTTTAACGAGCAAGAGACCCAGTACTTC.

The chain uses TRBV10-3 and TRBJ2-1, with a tentative D call TRBD2 (7 bases). Germline V gene sequence: CDR1 ENHRY, CDR2 SYGVKD. The CDR3 runs 16 residues. V lost 4 bases and J 4 bases, leaving 17 bases between the germline ends. The CDR3 reads CAISGARSGTYNEQFF. In nucleotides, the CDR3 is TGTGCCATCAGTGGGGCTAGAAGCGGGACATACAATGAGCAGTTCTTC.

The J gene is TRBJ2-3, the V gene TRBV19; D may correspond to TRBD1 or TRBD2 (7 bases each). The germline V and J ends were trimmed by 6 bases and 1 base, with 11 bases remaining between them. The germline CDR1 and CDR2 sequences are LNHDA and SQIVND (reference sequence). The CDR3 consists of 14 residues. CDR3 DNA: TGTGCCAGTAGGAGCGGGACAGGCACAGATACGCAGTATTTT. This codes for CASRSGTGTDTQYF.